The 32 T cell receptor beta chains reported below all come from one sample, sequenced in a study of somatic mutations in cytotoxic T cells in rheumatoid arthritis (dated by TCRdb to the late 2010s). Library prep was done by the immunoSEQ multiplex PCR assay. The source is immuneACCESS, and TCRdb retained only in-frame sequences with V and J called. Part of the clones is not carried over; for the studies checked, unresolved V genes explain less than half of this, and the remainder is unexplained. For this sample there are approximately 13,000 clones; under 85% appear just once. Roughly 15% of the sample belongs to the ten largest clones. The specimen was CD8+ T cells sorted from blood. The receptors shown here come from an adult with rheumatoid arthritis.

This chain links TRBV9 with TRBJ1-1; possible D gene TRBD1, 6 bases. The CDR3 spans 15 residues. With 4 bases removed from V and 0 bases from J, the gap between germline ends came to 13 bases. Germline-derived CDR1 and CDR2 are SGDLS and YYNGEE. The CDR3, as DNA: TGTGCCAGCAGCCCGTGGACAGATATGAACACTGAAGCTTTCTTT. This gives the protein CASSPWTDMNTEAFF.

The genes are TRBV27 and TRBJ1-1; tentative D call: TRBD1 (5 bases). This CDR3 has 14 amino acids. Trimming took off 3 bases at V and 4 bases at J, with 12 bases between the two ends. The V gene's germline CDR1 is MNHEY and CDR2 SMNVEV (reference sequence). In nucleotides, the CDR3 is TGTGCCAGCAGTTTGGGACCCGGGGGCACTGAAGCTTTCTTT. Protein sequence: CASSLGPGGTEAFF.

The chain uses TRBV5-6 and TRBJ2-5, with 11 nucleotides matching TRBD1. This CDR3 comprises 15 residues. V dropped 0 bases and J dropped 6; count of bases not matched to a gene: 4. CDR1 is SGHDT and CDR2 is YYEEEE in the germline V gene. This CDR3 reads CASSLGTGGSKTQYF. In DNA, the CDR3 is TGTGCCAGCAGCTTGGGGACAGGGGGCTCTAAGACCCAGTACTTC.

This rearrangement joins TRBV15 to TRBJ1-4; 11 nucleotides line up with TRBD1. V lost 3 bases, J lost 7 bases, and 7 bases stayed unmatched. Germline CDR1 and CDR2: LNHNV and YYDKDF (reference sequence). The CDR3 runs to 16 residues. As DNA, the CDR3 is TGTGCCACCAGCAGGGGGACAGGGGGAAAGGGTGAAAAACTGTTTTTT. Translating gives CATSRGTGGKGEKLFF.

The chain uses TRBV7-9 and TRBJ1-1, with 7 bases aligning to TRBD1. This CDR3 has 14 residues. The germline gives CDR1 SEHNR, CDR2 FQNEAQ (reference sequence). V dropped 8 bases and J dropped 4; count of bases not matched to a gene: 10. The chain's CDR3 is CASDKIDRATEAFF. CDR3 DNA sequence: TGTGCCAGCGACAAAATAGACAGGGCCACTGAAGCTTTCTTT.

The table lists this clone with a count of one. V is TRBV10-2 and J is TRBJ2-3, with a possible D match to TRBD2 (6 bases). V was shortened by 6 bases and J by 6 bases, with 10 bases between the two germline ends. Germline V gives CDR1 WSHSY, CDR2 SAAADI. The CDR3 runs 12 residues. This chain's CDR3 is CASRREVDTQYF. The CDR3 nucleotides are TGCGCCAGCAGGAGGGAGGTGGATACGCAGTATTTT.

The chain joins TRBV10-2 to TRBJ1-2; maybe TRBD1 (5 bases). The CDR3 is 16 amino acids. Trimming left V 2 bases short and J 4 bases short, with 17 bases between. Germline values: CDR1 WSHSY, CDR2 SAAADI. This CDR3 is CASSERIGTTLYGYTF. CDR3 nucleotides: TGCGCCAGCAGTGAGAGGATAGGGACCACTCTCTATGGCTACACCTTC.

V usage is TRBV19 and J usage is TRBJ1-4, with D unresolved. This CDR3 contains 15 residues. Germline assignment: CDR1 LNHDA and CDR2 SQIVND (reference sequence). Trimming stripped 5 bases from V and 6 bases from J, with 16 bases between. The CDR3 DNA reads as TGTGCCAGTAGTCCCCTGGAGAGCGAACATGAAAAACTGTTTTTT. Protein: CASSPLESEHEKLFF. Supplemented by reference TRBV19 and TRBJ1-4, the full variable domain reads DGGITQSPKYLFRKEGQNVTLSCEQNLNHDAMYWYRQDPGQGLRLIYYSQIVNDFQKGDIAEGYSVSREKKESFPLTVTSAQKNPTAFYLCASSPLESEHEKLFFGSGTQLSVL.

The CDR3 DNA sequence: TGTGCCAGCAGCTTGGTGTTTAGCGTGGATGAGCAGTTCTTC. This codes for CASSLVFSVDEQFF. The chain couples TRBV5-5 to TRBJ2-1, with a tentative D call TRBD2 (5 bases). Looked up from germline, CDR1 is SGHKS and CDR2 is YYEKEE (reference sequence). The CDR3 length is 14 residues. V lost 0 bases and J 8 bases, leaving 12 bases between the germline ends.

CDR3 protein: CASRDGQDYEQYF. The CDR3 region has the DNA TGTGCCTCGAGGGATGGACAGGACTACGAGCAGTACTTC. The J gene is TRBJ2-5, the V gene TRBV10-3; 7 positions agree with TRBD1. The J call may not be correct, given that the DNA end is closer to TRBJ2-7. The CDR3 has 13 residues. Germline lookup yields CDR1 ENHRY and CDR2 SYGVKD.

This sequence joins TRBV7-6 and TRBJ2-7; D uncertain. V dropped 5 bases and J dropped 5 bases, with 13 bases sitting between them. CDR3 size: 13 residues. CDR1 SGHVS and CDR2 FNYEAQ come from the germline V gene. CDR3 amino acids: CASSRRRGNEQYF. The CDR3 bases are TGTGCCAGCAGCCGACGTCGTGGGAACGAGCAGTACTTC.

The V call is TRBV7-9, the J call TRBJ2-5; D remains unclear. Germline CDR1 reads SEHNR; CDR2 reads FQNEAQ (reference sequence). This CDR3 is built from 15 residues. The V and J ends lost 4 bases and 8 bases respectively, with 20 bases between them. CDR3 nucleotide sequence: TGTGCCAGCAGCTCAGGACGGACCCCCGGATCCACCCAGTACTTC. Its protein is CASSSGRTPGSTQYF. Full variable domain (remainder filled in from reference TRBV7-9 and TRBJ2-5): DTGVSQNPRHKITKRGQNVTFRCDPISEHNRLYWYRQTLGQGPEFLTYFQNEAQLEKSRLLSDRFSAERPKGSFSTLEIQRTEQGDSAMYLCASSSGRTPGSTQYFGPGTRLLVL.

The chain couples TRBV7-6 to TRBJ1-1; weak D call: TRBD1 (6 bases). V was pared by 4 bases and J by 1 base, with 7 bases between. The V gene's germline CDR1 is SGHVS and CDR2 FNYEAQ. The CDR3 loop spans 13 amino acids. Written as DNA, the CDR3 is TGTGCCAGCAGCTGGGGACAGAACACTGAAGCTTTCTTT. It is translated as CASSWGQNTEAFF.

This clone was picked up a small number of times. V is TRBV6-1 and J is TRBJ2-7; D unresolved. Trimming left V 2 bases short and J 0 bases short, with 11 bases between. Per germline, CDR1 MNHNS and CDR2 SASEGT. The CDR3 has 15 amino acids. The CDR3 nucleotides are TGTGCCAGCAGTGAAACTCTAGGAAGCTCCTACGAGCAGTACGTC. Its translation: CASSETLGSSYEQYV.

The rearrangement links TRBV7-6 to TRBJ2-6; 8 bases agree with TRBD2. The CDR3 sequence is 18 residues long. Losses at the gene ends were 6 bases for V and 1 base for J; bases not matched to a gene: 11. Germline V gene lookup returns CDR1 SGHVS and CDR2 FNYEAQ. The CDR3 spells CASSSRGGLHSGANVLTF. The CDR3 region has the DNA TGTGCCAGCAGTTCACGGGGGGGTCTCCATTCTGGGGCCAACGTCCTGACTTTC.

The table lists this clone with a count of one. The chain uses TRBV4-1 and TRBJ2-2, with TRBD1 identical over 8 bases. V lost 3 bases and J lost 0; bases outside the gene matches: 6. The CDR3 extends over 17 amino acids. Germline CDR1 MGHRA, CDR2 YSYEKL. The CDR3 DNA follows: TGCGCCAGCAGCCATTTTCAGGGGGCCCCGAACACCGGGGAGCTGTTTTTT. It yields the protein CASSHFQGAPNTGELFF.

The chain employs TRBV9 and TRBJ2-5; 10 positions agree with TRBD1. CDR1 is SGDLS and CDR2 is YYNGEE in the germline V gene. This CDR3 is 18 amino acids long. V lost 0 bases, J lost 5 bases, and 13 bases stayed unmatched. In DNA form, the CDR3 reads TGTGCCAGCAGCGTAGGGGTAACGAGGGACAGGGGTTGGGAGACCCAGTACTTC. Amino acids: CASSVGVTRDRGWETQYF.

The table lists this clone with a count of one. As DNA, the CDR3 is TGTGCCAGCAGTCCTACCTGGGGGGCTGAGCAGTTCTTC. Encoded protein: CASSPTWGAEQFF. J is TRBJ2-1 and V is TRBV27; perhaps D is TRBD1 or TRBD2 (6 bases each). From germline, CDR1 is MNHEY and CDR2 SMNVEV (reference sequence). The CDR3 contains 13 residues. Between the trimmed V and J ends, which lost 5 bases and 9 bases, there was a span of 14 bases.

The CDR3 loop reads CASSEGTLMTKNIQYF. CDR3 coding DNA: TGTGCCAGCAGTGAGGGGACATTGATGACCAAAAACATTCAGTACTTC. The chain has TRBV2 and TRBJ2-4; D is perhaps TRBD1 (6 bases). The CDR3 spans 16 residues. Germline assignment: CDR1 SNHLY and CDR2 FYNNEI. V lost 3 bases and J 2 bases, leaving 14 bases between the germline ends. The full variable domain, rest sourced from reference TRBV2 and TRBJ2-4, is EPEVTQTPSHQVTQMGQEVILRCVPISNHLYFYWYRQILGQKVEFLVSFYNNEISEKSEIFDDQFSVERPDGSNFTLKIRSTKLEDSAMYFCASSEGTLMTKNIQYFGAGTRLSVL.

The gene calls are TRBV7-9 and TRBJ2-1; 8 nucleotides match TRBD2. Germline-derived CDR1 and CDR2 are SEHNR and FQNEAQ (reference sequence). The CDR3 covers 17 residues. V was clipped by 4 bases and J by 8 bases; unmatched bases: 16. The chain's CDR3 is CASSYRRVAGMPDEQFF. The CDR3 DNA is TGTGCCAGCAGCTACCGTAGGGTAGCGGGGATGCCCGATGAGCAGTTCTTC.

The chain carries TRBV2 and TRBJ1-1; a weak D match, TRBD1 (6 bases). CDR3 size: 14 residues. Germline V gene sequence: CDR1 SNHLY, CDR2 FYNNEI. Trimming pared 6 bases from V and 1 base from J, leaving 12 bases between. This CDR3 reads CASSRDTWNTEAFF. CDR3 nucleotide sequence: TGTGCCAGCAGCAGGGACACCTGGAACACTGAAGCTTTCTTT.

The chain links TRBV7-9 to TRBJ2-1, with D perhaps matching TRBD1 (6 bases). The CDR3 spans 12 residues. Germline V gives CDR1 SEHNR, CDR2 FQNEAQ (reference sequence). V dropped 5 bases and J dropped 7 bases, with 9 bases sitting between them. DNA for the CDR3: TGTGCCAGCAGCACGGACAGTAATGAGCAGTTCTTC. Translation: CASSTDSNEQFF.

This clone was seen a few times. This chain links TRBV27 with TRBJ1-5; 8 positions agree with TRBD1. The CDR3 is made up of 14 amino acids. Trimming took 5 bases from V and 1 from J; bases not matched to a gene: 1. Germline values: CDR1 MNHEY, CDR2 SMNVEV (reference sequence). For the CDR3, the DNA is TGTGCCAGCAGTCACAGGGGGAGCAATCAGCCCCAGCATTTT. Residues: CASSHRGSNQPQHF.

Only a few counts were recorded for this clone. V and J are TRBV27 and TRBJ2-2; possible D gene TRBD2, 6 bases. V was pared by 8 bases and J by 6 bases, with 13 bases between. The CDR3 has 13 residues. The germline V gene has CDR1 MNHEY and CDR2 SMNVEV (reference sequence). CDR3 nucleotide sequence: TGTGCCAGCTATACAGCGGGCGCCGGGGAGCTGTTTTTT. As protein: CASYTAGAGELFF.

This clone was found a few times. This chain uses TRBV7-8 with TRBJ2-1, with D unresolved. The germline V and J ends were trimmed by 5 bases and 0 bases, with 11 bases remaining between them. Germline-derived CDR1 and CDR2 are SGHVS and FQNEAQ. The CDR3 extends over 15 amino acids. As DNA, the CDR3 is TGTGCCAGCAGCCTCCGTTCGAGCTCCTACAATGAGCAGTTCTTC. This gives the protein CASSLRSSSYNEQFF.

The J gene is TRBJ2-1, the V gene TRBV27; TRBD2 matches 10 bases. Germline trimming cut 8 bases from V and 5 bases from J; bases unmatched to any gene: 3. Germline lookup yields CDR1 MNHEY and CDR2 SMNVEV (reference sequence). The CDR3 loop spans 13 amino acids. The CDR3 region has the DNA TGTGCCAGCGGGACTAGCGTAAACAATGAGCAGTTCTTC. Translating it yields CASGTSVNNEQFF.

The V and J genes are TRBV5-1 and TRBJ1-1; D gene ambiguous. V was trimmed by 1 base and J by 2 bases, leaving 9 bases between them. The CDR3 sequence is 14 residues long. The germline gives CDR1 SGHRS, CDR2 YFSETQ. The CDR3 DNA reads TGCGCCAGCAGCTTGCCAGAATTTAACACTGAAGCTTTCTTT. Protein sequence: CASSLPEFNTEAFF.

This chain uses TRBV19 with TRBJ1-5, with no clear D. CDR1 LNHDA and CDR2 SQIVND come from the germline V gene (reference sequence). The CDR3 consists of 16 residues. The V gene lost 2 bases and the J gene lost 0 bases, with 11 bases spanning the gap. As DNA, the CDR3 is TGTGCCAGTAGTATACCCTCAATTTATAGCAATCAGCCCCAGCATTTT. It specifies CASSIPSIYSNQPQHF.

The rearrangement joins TRBV9 to TRBJ2-1, with D perhaps TRBD1 or TRBD2 (7 bases each). The CDR3 totals 15 residues. The V and J ends lost 2 bases and 4 bases respectively, with 13 bases between them. From germline, CDR1 is SGDLS and CDR2 YYNGEE. The CDR3 spells CASSVRGGLYNEQFF. The CDR3 DNA reads as TGTGCCAGCAGCGTCAGGGGGGGACTGTACAATGAGCAGTTCTTC. Combining the CDR3 with reference TRBV9 and TRBJ2-1 gives the whole variable domain DSGVTQTPKHLITATGQRVTLRCSPRSGDLSVYWYQQSLDQGLQFLIQYYNGEERAKGNILERFSAQQFPDLHSELNLSSLELGDSALYFCASSVRGGLYNEQFFGPGTRLTVL.

The chain links TRBV7-2 to TRBJ1-2; D is possibly TRBD1 (5 bases). Trimming cost V 5 bases and J 3 bases, with 13 bases left between them. Germline CDR1 SGHTA, CDR2 FQGNSA. The CDR3 runs 14 residues. The CDR3 nucleotides are TGTGCCAGCAGCGGAATACAGGCCTACTATGGCTACACCTTC. Residues: CASSGIQAYYGYTF.

A word on this clone: Other DNA sequences in the same sample also yield this CDR3. The CDR3 region has the DNA TGCGCCAGCAGCTTGTGGGGGTTGGAGACCCAGTACTTC. Encoded protein: CASSLWGLETQYF. The chain is built from TRBV5-1 and TRBJ2-5; either TRBD1 or TRBD2 may fit D (5 bases each). CDR3 size: 13 residues. V was clipped by 1 base and J by 5 bases, with 9 bases between them. Germline lookup yields CDR1 SGHRS and CDR2 YFSETQ.

The rearrangement joins TRBV18 to TRBJ2-1; D remains unclear. The CDR3 covers 15 residues. Looked up from germline, CDR1 is KGHSH and CDR2 is LQKENI. Trimming removed 3 bases at V and 4 bases at J, with 13 bases between. The CDR3: CASSPLAEMYNEQFF. The CDR3 DNA reads as TGTGCCAGCTCACCCCTGGCAGAGATGTACAATGAGCAGTTCTTC.